The table lists the clone carrying this T cell receptor (beta chain) with a count of one. Its matching antigen is unknown. Treatment denoted: 15 to 20 received Ad26.COV2.S at low or high dose, single or two shots; about 5 received placebo; per-sample allocation not given. Sampling occurred on day 63 after the first vaccine or placebo injection. The table came from immunoSEQ multiplex PCR; TCRdb's copy has only in-frame clones and leaves some out. The data show hundreds of thousands of clones, with 83% seen just once and around 7.3% held by the top ten. The CDR3 extends over 14 amino acids. Germline CDR1 is MNHEY and CDR2 is SVGAGI. V was clipped by 7 bases and J by 7 bases, with 14 bases between them. This sample was taken from a study of Ad26.COV2.S vaccination and SARS-CoV-2 variants. Notes on the study in general: In vaccinated individuals, spike-specific CD8+ and CD4+ T cell responses reportedly displayed substantial breadth.

The chain links TRBV6-5 to TRBJ1-6; tentative D call: TRBD1 (5 bases). Sequenced here: peripheral blood, sampled in a trial of Ad26.COV2.S vaccine versus placebo. The receptor's source is a person between 18 and 60 years old who received the Ad26.COV2.S COVID-19 vaccine or a placebo. CDR3 residues: CASNPGILNSPLHF. CDR3 nucleotide sequence: TGTGCCAGCAACCCAGGGATACTGAATTCACCCCTCCACTTT.